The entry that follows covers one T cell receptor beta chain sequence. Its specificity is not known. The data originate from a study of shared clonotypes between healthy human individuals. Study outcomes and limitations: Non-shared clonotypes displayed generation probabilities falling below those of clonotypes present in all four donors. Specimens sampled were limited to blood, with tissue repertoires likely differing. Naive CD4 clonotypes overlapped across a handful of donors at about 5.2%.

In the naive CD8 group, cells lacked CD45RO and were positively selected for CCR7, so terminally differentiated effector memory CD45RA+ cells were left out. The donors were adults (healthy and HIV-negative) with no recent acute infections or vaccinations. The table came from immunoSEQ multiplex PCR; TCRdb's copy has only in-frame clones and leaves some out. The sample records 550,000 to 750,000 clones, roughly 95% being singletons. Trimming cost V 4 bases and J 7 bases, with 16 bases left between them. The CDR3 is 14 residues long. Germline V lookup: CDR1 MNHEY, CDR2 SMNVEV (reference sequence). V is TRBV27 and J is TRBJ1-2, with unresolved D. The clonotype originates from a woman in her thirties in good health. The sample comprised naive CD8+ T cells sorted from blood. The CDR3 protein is CASSSHKGNGGYTF. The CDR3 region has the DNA TGTGCCAGCAGTTCCCATAAGGGTAATGGTGGCTACACCTTC.